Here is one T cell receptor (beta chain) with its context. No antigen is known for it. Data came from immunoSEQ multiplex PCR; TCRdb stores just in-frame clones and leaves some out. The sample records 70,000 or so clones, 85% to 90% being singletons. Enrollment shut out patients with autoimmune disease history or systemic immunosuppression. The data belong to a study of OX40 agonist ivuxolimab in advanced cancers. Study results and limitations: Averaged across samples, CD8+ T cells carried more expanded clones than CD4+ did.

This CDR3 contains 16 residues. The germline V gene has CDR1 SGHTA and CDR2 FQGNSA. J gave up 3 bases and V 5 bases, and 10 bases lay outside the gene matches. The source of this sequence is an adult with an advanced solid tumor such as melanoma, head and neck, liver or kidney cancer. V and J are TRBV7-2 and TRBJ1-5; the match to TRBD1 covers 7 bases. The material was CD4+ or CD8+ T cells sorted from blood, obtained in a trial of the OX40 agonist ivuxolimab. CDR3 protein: CASSPKGRGSNQPQHF. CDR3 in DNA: TGTGCCAGCAGCCCGAAAGGCAGGGGGTCCAATCAGCCCCAGCATTTT.